These T cell receptor beta chains were read from a single sample in a study of beta chain features in type 1 diabetes. This table comes from immunoSEQ multiplex PCR, and its TCRdb copy is limited to in-frame clones, with some not included. The sample holds around 180,000 clones; approximately 13% are singletons and the top ten take 0.62%. Sequencing used central memory CD4+ T cells from blood. These receptors were collected from a woman under 30 in good health. Both conserved end residues are part of each CDR3.

CDR3 | V
CASSWDSQETQYF | TRBV6-6
CASSPPGSRGDGYTF | TRBV7-2
CASSPTVGAEQYF | TRBV7-3
CASSQGWNRETQYF | TRBV14
CASSPQDRTNYGYTF | TRBV18
CATRQAAKNTEAFF | TRBV19
CASTQPGMNYGYTF | TRBV6-1
CASSIKEGAQPQHF | TRBV19
CASSQGTGRNGYTF | TRBV21-1
CASRVSSGRSFEQYF | TRBV28
CASSPQETRDTQYF | TRBV7-9
CASSAQGTYSSQPQHF | TRBV6-1
CSVEAGGGSSYEQYF | TRBV29-1
CASSQHAGELSYEQYF | TRBV4-2
CASSHGTEFYNEQFF | TRBV4-1
CASSASGNTEAFF | TRBV7-2
CASSPQGAGGANVLTF | TRBV7-2
CASSRTFTGELFF | TRBV14
CASRRRTGDEDYGYTF | TRBV27
CASNTGQSYGYTF | TRBV19
CASSPGQGKKETQYF | TRBV28
CASRNWRDLYGYTF | TRBV27
CAWRSLAQGLYEQYF | TRBV30
CASSPPKGGYGYTF | TRBV18
CASSLAANTGELFF | TRBV4-2
CASSFSGESREQYF | TRBV7-9
CASSHAGISGNTIYF | TRBV4-2
CATRTELAGGGAKNIQYF | TRBV15
CASDRVQGANEQFF | TRBV6-5
CASSHRNRQGAGNQPQHF | TRBV5-4
CASSSYRGHEQFF | TRBV9
CASSFGGGYGYTF | TRBV28
CASSEPGENTEAFF | TRBV6-1
CASSLSPAYEQYF | TRBV7-9
CASSPDSGTSGRNEQFF | TRBV18
CAISELAGGQETQYF | TRBV10-3
CASSFGGHGYTF | TRBV5-6
CASSQEPGLAAYEQYF | TRBV4-2
CASSHRDRGVMAGANVLTF | TRBV5-1
CAISSSTGLSYEQYF | TRBV10-3
CASSEESGPAKNIQYF | TRBV2
CAWSGGTGGKGYTF | TRBV30
CASSQDRENTQYF | TRBV7-2
CASRDSAGEQYF | TRBV25-1
CASSSSGQRGYEQYF | TRBV19
CSVDRDVNTEAFF | TRBV29-1
CASSIGSGRSNEQFF | TRBV19
CASSSGTGGHLYQPQHF | TRBV5-1
CASSQSVSRVQETQYF | TRBV4-2
CAWSVRQALSYEQYF | TRBV30
CAIGRRNDYEQYF | TRBV28
CASSEYSSGNTIYF | TRBV7-9
CASSRGTIHEQYF | TRBV18
CASSLEPGVAFF | TRBV11-3
CASSSPSYRGGSNEQFF | TRBV11-1
CAVSGGAKNIQYF | TRBV10-3
CASSSTAYNEQFF | TRBV7-9
CASSSGKGQYF | TRBV5-6